These 13 T cell receptor beta chains originate from one sample sequenced in a study of human T cells and chemical hapten exposure. The time point: patch test 3, about 24 weeks after DPC sensitization. Treatment specified: therapeutic diphenylcyclopropenone sensitization with weekly scalp DPC. Each CDR3 protein is one row after TCRdb ran MiXCR on the RACE reads. The sample holds about 160,000 distinct CDR3 sequences; roughly a quarter are singletons and the top ten take under 2.5%. Sequencing was performed on whole blood, taken in connection with sensitization to the hapten diphenylcyclopropenone (DPC). The receptors derive from a woman in her late teens or twenties with alopecia areata. Some clones in this sample may be carry-over from other donors' samples.

The chain employs TRBV11-2 and TRBJ1-1; possible D gene TRBD1, 5 bases. Germline V CDR1 and CDR2: SGHAT, FQNNGV. Deletions cut 6 bases from V and 4 bases from J, with 12 bases between. The CDR3 contains 13 residues. CDR3 residues: CASRRGGGTEAFF. CDR3 in DNA: TGTGCCAGCAGGCGGGGGGGGGGCACTGAAGCTTTCTTT.

The genes are TRBV4-3 and TRBJ2-7; 9 bases fit TRBD2. From germline, CDR1 is LGHNA and CDR2 YSLEER. V was clipped by 0 bases and J by 6 bases; unmatched bases: 0. This CDR3 contains 13 residues. The CDR3 DNA follows: TGCGCCAGCAGCCAAGAACTAGCGGGCGAGCAGTACTTC. This encodes CASSQELAGEQYF.

The rearrangement uses TRBV7-2 and TRBJ2-3; D gene uncertain. There are 14 residues in the CDR3. From germline, CDR1 is SGHTA and CDR2 FQGNSA. V was cut by 4 bases and J by 1 base, with 9 bases left in between. CDR3 amino acids: CASSSVRRTDTQYF. The CDR3 DNA sequence: TGTGCCAGCAGCTCGGTTCGACGCACAGATACGCAGTATTTT.

This clonotype was observed a few times. This chain joins TRBV29-1 and TRBJ1-3; 8 bases line up with TRBD1. The CDR3 is 12 amino acids. CDR1 and CDR2 (germline): SQVTM, ANQGSEA. The trim removed 8 bases at V and 3 bases at J, leaving 3 bases unmatched. CDR3 DNA: TGCAGCTCCAGGGGGCTTGGAAACACCATATATTTT. Protein: CSSRGLGNTIYF.

The sample holds a few counts of this clonotype. The chain links TRBV2 to TRBJ2-4, with 7 bases aligning to TRBD2. With V trimmed by 0 bases and J by 0 bases, 5 bases remained unmatched. The CDR3 sequence is 17 residues long. Germline CDR1 reads SNHLY; CDR2 reads FYNNEI. The CDR3 protein is CASSEAQGLIAKNIQYF. The DNA of the CDR3 is TGTGCCAGCAGTGAAGCGCAGGGACTAATAGCCAAAAACATTCAGTACTTC. The whole variable domain, remainder taken from reference TRBV2 and TRBJ2-4, is EPEVTQTPSHQVTQMGQEVILRCVPISNHLYFYWYRQILGQKVEFLVSFYNNEISEKSEIFDDQFSVERPDGSNFTLKIRSTKLEDSAMYFCASSEAQGLIAKNIQYFGAGTRLSVL.

This clonotype was recorded a few times. The genes are TRBV20-1 and TRBJ2-1; no firm D call. The V end was cut by 1 base, the J end by 14 bases, with 21 bases between. Germline V gene sequence: CDR1 DFQATT, CDR2 SNEGSKA (reference sequence). The CDR3 contains 14 residues. The DNA of the CDR3 is TGCAGTGCTAGAGTCCGAACTTCCGGAGTATCTGAGTTCTTC. Translation gives CSARVRTSGVSEFF.

The genes are TRBV30 and TRBJ2-7; D is unresolved. Germline CDR1 is GTSNPN and CDR2 is SVGIG (reference sequence). Trimming pared 3 bases from V and 4 bases from J, leaving 10 bases between. This CDR3 contains 12 residues. CDR3 amino acids: CAWSLRHYEQYF. CDR3 DNA: TGTGCCTGGAGCCTTCGGCATTACGAGCAGTACTTC.

The chain has TRBV20-1 and TRBJ2-7, with D tentatively TRBD1 (5 bases). V dropped 6 bases and J dropped 5 bases, with 17 bases sitting between them. Germline V gene sequence: CDR1 DFQATT, CDR2 SNEGSKA (reference sequence). This CDR3 contains 13 residues. The CDR3 coding sequence is TGCAGTGCAAGTGGGGCGGAACCTAACGAGCAGTACTTC. The encoded protein is CSASGAEPNEQYF.

In its sample, this clonotype was seen a few times. This chain connects TRBV27 to TRBJ1-6; D remains unclear. The CDR3 has 16 amino acids. The germline V gene encodes CDR1 MNHEY and CDR2 SMNVEV (reference sequence). V lost 1 base, J lost 0 bases, and 7 bases lay in between. DNA for the CDR3: TGTGCCAGCAGTTTATTTGGGAGCTCCTATAATTCACCCCTCCACTTT. This encodes CASSLFGSSYNSPLHF.

The chain has TRBV20-1 and TRBJ2-7, with TRBD1 matching over 7 bases. J was trimmed by 2 bases and V by 2 bases; bases with no gene match: 3. Germline values: CDR1 DFQATT, CDR2 SNEGSKA (reference sequence). The length of the CDR3 is 13 residues. In DNA, the CDR3 is TGCAGTGCTAGACCGACAGGGACCTACGAGCAGTACTTC. Amino acids: CSARPTGTYEQYF.

This clonotype came up a few times. V and J are TRBV7-2 and TRBJ2-1; 7 positions agree with TRBD2. CDR3 size: 15 residues. V was clipped by 5 bases and J by 3 bases; unmatched bases: 7. Germline V gene lookup returns CDR1 SGHTA and CDR2 FQGNSA. The CDR3 DNA follows: TGTGCCAGCAGCAGCTCGCGGGGGAACTACAATGAGCAGTTCTTC. This gives the protein CASSSSRGNYNEQFF.

A single count supports this clonotype. This sequence joins TRBV6-5 and TRBJ1-4; 8 bases fit TRBD1. Trimming at V came to 0 bases and at J to 13 bases, leaving 7 bases not matched to a gene. Germline CDR1 is MNHEY and CDR2 is SVGAGI. The CDR3 is made up of 14 amino acids. The CDR3 coding sequence is TGTGCCAGCAGTTACTCGCCAGGACAGGGAGGACTGTTTTTT. This translates into CASSYSPGQGGLFF.

Notes on this clonotype: At one of its ends the junction is not consistent with the germline gene, which may arise from a read error. V gene TRBV20-1 combines with J gene TRBJ2-7, with TRBD2 matching over 12 bases. Germline V gives CDR1 DFQATT, CDR2 SNEGSKA (reference sequence). The CDR3 covers 16 residues. This CDR3 is CSAQRPTSGGFYGQYF. In DNA, the CDR3 is TGCAGTGCCCAGAGACCGACTAGCGGGGGCTTCTACGGGCAGTACTTC.